Listed below are T cell receptor beta chains from one sample, sequenced in a study of regulatory T cells in long-lasting Graves disease. TCRdb re-called the multiplex PCR reads with MiXCR, one entry per CDR3 protein. This table holds 350,000 to 500,000 distinct CDR3 sequences, 15% to 20% found once. These data also formed part of another study, on T cells in Graves' hyperthyroidism and ophthalmopathy.

The material was peripheral blood mononuclear cells (PBMCs), obtained at new diagnosis, from a patient treated with antithyroid drugs. The receptors were sampled from a young woman with Graves disease. The CDR3 runs from the conserved cysteine through the conserved F or W.

>TRBV18|TRBJ1-1
CASSPRGQGGAFF
>TRBV6-5|TRBJ1-5
CASSYTYRGVGPQHF
>TRBV19|TRBJ2-7
CASRQDATYEQYF
>TRBV6-1|TRBJ1-5
CASTHNFSNQPQHF
>TRBV7-9|TRBJ2-1
CASSLSQDEQFF
>TRBV5-1|TRBJ2-1
CASSLDGGTMDEQFF
>TRBV7-9|TRBJ1-1
CASSLPGRTSDMNTEAFF
>TRBV5-8|TRBJ2-1
CASSWGSGGRLSDEQFF
>TRBV29-1|TRBJ1-2
CSAGGNYGYTF
>TRBV6-1|TRBJ1-2
CASSPGAGYTF
>TRBV28|TRBJ2-3
CASSLTPGSTDTQYF
>TRBV4-3|TRBJ2-1
CASSQDLWVERVVNEQFF
>TRBV7-2|TRBJ2-7
CASSLVSASGSLYEQYF
>TRBV20-1|TRBJ1-1
CSALPGQMNTEAFF
>TRBV6-2/TRBV6-3|TRBJ2-7
CASSYLGRQYEQYF
>TRBV29-1|TRBJ1-4
CSVDRTGVGEKLFF
>TRBV5-1|TRBJ2-1
CASSFNGLAGVRSSYNEQFF
>TRBV2|TRBJ1-5
CASSRDPQPQHF
>TRBV28|TRBJ1-4
CASIPTLGANEKLFF
>TRBV15|TRBJ1-6
CATSREPGTGYSPLHF